This TCR beta chain originates from a study of blood T cell repertoires in COVID-19. This clone was seen a single time. In the authors' workflow: By means of reference gene primer amplification, nucleated cell counts were estimated. Some clones are missing from TCRdb's copy, which holds only in-frame ones; the method was immunoSEQ multiplex PCR. V and J calls and clone size follow that table, whereas D and trimming were derived from the DNA. The sample yields hundreds of thousands of clones, 80% to 90% seen once. V lost 8 bases and J 4 bases, leaving 21 bases between the germline ends. From germline, CDR1 is MDHEN and CDR2 SYDVKM. The CDR3 consists of 15 residues.

The V call is TRBV28, the J call TRBJ2-7, with D possibly TRBD1 on 5 matching bases. The TCR sequence derives from a woman between 45 and 65 years old who had been exposed to COVID-19. The sequencing sample was made of PBMCs or T cells enriched from blood (not recorded which). The CDR3 DNA follows: TGTGCCAGCTCTATGGGGTGGGGCAGAAATTACGAGCAGTACTTC. This encodes CASSMGWGRNYEQYF.